The present entry profiles one T cell receptor beta chain with its context. This entry comes from a study of blood T cell repertoires in COVID-19. Across the study: Both acute and convalescent COVID-19 samples were obtained from the United States, Italy and Spain. Nucleic acid was either cDNA or gDNA, and it came from T cells, B-cell-depleted T cells, or PBMCs.

Measured with immunoSEQ multiplex PCR; TCRdb has only the in-frame clones, and not every one. The data contain 60,000 or so clones, 75% to 90% of them singletons. CDR3 length: 17 residues. The sample consisted of peripheral blood. The TCR sequence derives from a human donor with acute or convalescent COVID-19. The donor label of this sample is uncertain. The chain links TRBV21-1 to TRBJ2-1; TRBD2 is the table's D call and was not checked against the DNA. TRBV21-1 is an annotated pseudogene. CDR3 sequence: CASSKVLAASSYNEQFF. In DNA form, the CDR3 reads TGTGCCAGCAGCAAAGTACTAGCGGCCTCCTCCTACAATGAGCAGTTCTTC.